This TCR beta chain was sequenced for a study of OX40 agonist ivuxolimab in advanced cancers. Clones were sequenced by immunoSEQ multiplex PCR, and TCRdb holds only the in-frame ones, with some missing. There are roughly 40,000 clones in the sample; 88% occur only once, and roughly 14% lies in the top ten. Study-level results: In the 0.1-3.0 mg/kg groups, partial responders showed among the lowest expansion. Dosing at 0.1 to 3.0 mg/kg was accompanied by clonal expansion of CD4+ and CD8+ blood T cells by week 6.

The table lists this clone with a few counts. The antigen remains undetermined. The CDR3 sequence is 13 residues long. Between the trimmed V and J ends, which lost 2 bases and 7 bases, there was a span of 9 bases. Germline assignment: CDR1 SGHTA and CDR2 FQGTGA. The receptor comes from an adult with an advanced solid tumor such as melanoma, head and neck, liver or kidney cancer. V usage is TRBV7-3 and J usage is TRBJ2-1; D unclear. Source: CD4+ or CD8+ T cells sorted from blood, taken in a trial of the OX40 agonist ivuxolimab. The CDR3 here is CASSLSLANEQFF. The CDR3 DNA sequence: TGTGCCAGCAGCTTATCCCTCGCTAATGAGCAGTTCTTC.